These T cell receptor beta chains were read from a single sample in a study of blood T cell repertoires in COVID-19. Profiled with immunoSEQ multiplex PCR; TCRdb holds only in-frame clones, not every one. Of about 340,000 clones in the sample, approximately 83% were seen once. The specimen was PBMCs or T cells enriched from blood (not recorded which). These receptor sequences come from a woman between 35 and 50 years old with acute COVID-19. CDR3s include the opening cysteine and the closing phenylalanine or tryptophan. Fields, in order: V gene, D gene, J gene, clone size, CDR3 protein, CDR3 DNA. D genes are given only for firm matches. Not every row has a clone size; where given, it reads once, few, many or a size class.

v_call: TRBV5-4
d_call: TRBD2
j_call: TRBJ2-4
clone_size: -
cdr3_aa: CASSLSAGAAKNIQYF
cdr3_nt: TGTGCCAGCAGCTTGTCCGCGGGAGCAGCCAAAAACATTCAGTACTTC

v_call: TRBV5-4
d_call: -
j_call: TRBJ2-7
clone_size: -
cdr3_aa: CASSLADYEQYF
cdr3_nt: TGTGCCAGCAGCTTGGCAGACTACGAGCAGTACTTC

v_call: TRBV7-2
d_call: TRBD2
j_call: TRBJ2-2
clone_size: -
cdr3_aa: CASSRKGLAPGELFF
cdr3_nt: TGTGCCAGCAGCCGCAAGGGACTAGCGCCCGGGGAGCTGTTTTTT

v_call: TRBV12-3/TRBV12-4
d_call: -
j_call: TRBJ2-1
clone_size: few
cdr3_aa: CASTSGARNEQFF
cdr3_nt: TGTGCCAGCACTTCCGGAGCCAGAAATGAGCAGTTCTTC

v_call: TRBV2
d_call: -
j_call: TRBJ2-3
clone_size: -
cdr3_aa: CASARGGYGTSTDTQYF
cdr3_nt: TGTGCCAGCGCGCGTGGGGGGTATGGAACTAGCACAGATACGCAGTATTTT

v_call: TRBV18
d_call: -
j_call: TRBJ2-2
clone_size: -
cdr3_aa: CASAIRDWRRFGELFF
cdr3_nt: TGTGCCAGCGCAATTCGGGACTGGCGTCGATTCGGGGAGCTGTTTTTT

v_call: TRBV7-2
d_call: -
j_call: TRBJ2-7
clone_size: -
cdr3_aa: CASSLATGYEQYF
cdr3_nt: TGTGCCAGCAGCTTAGCGACAGGCTACGAGCAGTACTTC

v_call: TRBV7-8
d_call: -
j_call: TRBJ1-6
clone_size: -
cdr3_aa: CASSWRAGMHSPLHF
cdr3_nt: TGTGCCAGCAGCTGGAGGGCAGGGATGCATTCACCCCTCCACTTT

v_call: TRBV10-3
d_call: -
j_call: TRBJ1-5
clone_size: -
cdr3_aa: CAISEAHDYSNQPQHF
cdr3_nt: TGTGCCATCAGTGAGGCGCACGATTATAGCAATCAGCCCCAGCATTTT

v_call: TRBV11-2
d_call: TRBD1
j_call: TRBJ1-1
clone_size: -
cdr3_aa: CASGPRGWTEAFF
cdr3_nt: TGTGCCAGCGGACCCAGGGGGTGGACTGAAGCTTTCTTT

v_call: TRBV25-1
d_call: -
j_call: TRBJ1-6
clone_size: few
cdr3_aa: CASMGRGSYNSPLHF
cdr3_nt: TGTGCCAGCATGGGTAGGGGATCCTATAATTCACCCCTCCACTTT